The clone carrying this T cell receptor beta chain was observed a handful of times. Its specificity is not known. The entry originates in a study of CD8+ T cells in alopecia areata. General study results and limits: Tofacitinib yielded significantly lower scalp clonality and fewer expanded CD8+ clones among the top 100. The link between baseline CD8+ expansion and response remains uncertain with one nonresponder. In scalp and blood, many expanded lesional clones persisted during tofacitinib.

The germline gives CDR1 MGHDK, CDR2 SYGVNS. V gave up 0 bases and J gave up 0 bases; unmatched junction bases: 3. The CDR3 has 16 amino acids. Treatment denoted: oral pan-JAK inhibitor, 5-10 mg twice daily. Lesional scalp tissue (obtained by punch biopsy) and peripheral blood were collected from alopecia areata patients. After isolation, RNA underwent reverse transcription to generate cDNA as the sequencing template. The method was immunoSEQ multiplex PCR; TCRdb's version includes in-frame clones alone and lacks a portion of them. The table shows 250,000 to 350,000 clones, with approximately 60% occurring only once.

This chain connects TRBV25-1 to TRBJ2-7, with TRBD1 matching over 9 bases. This clonotype originated in a human donor with alopecia areata. The starting material was CD4+ T cells sorted from blood, obtained at week 52, from a patient treated with tofacitinib. CDR3 DNA: TGTGCCAGCAGTGAATATGGGACAGGGCACTCCTACGAGCAGTACTTC. Protein: CASSEYGTGHSYEQYF.